Listed below are T cell receptor beta chains from one sample, sequenced in a study of shared clonotypes between healthy human individuals. TCRdb's table, derived via immunoSEQ multiplex PCR, lists solely in-frame clones and lacks some. This table holds around 990,000 clones, roughly 80% found once. The sequencing sample was made of memory CD4+ T cells from PBMCs. The receptors here all came from a man between 18 and 29 years old in good health. Some clones in this sample may be carry-over from other donors' samples. Both conserved end residues are part of each CDR3. The D gene is left open where the match is weak. Size is omitted from some rows. Given values are once, few, many or a class for expanded clones.

>TRBD2|NA|TRBV9|TRBJ2-1
CASSVVGGSYNEQFF
TGTGCCAGCAGCGTAGTGGGAGGGTCCTACAATGAGCAGTTCTTC
>TRBD2|NA|TRBV2|TRBJ2-5
CASRQPGLAGERETQYF
TGTGCCAGCAGGCAACCGGGACTAGCGGGAGAGAGGGAGACCCAGTACTTC
>NA|NA|TRBV28|TRBJ2-7
CASRLTGTRIYEQYF
TGTGCCAGCAGGCTTACCGGGACAAGGATTTACGAGCAGTACTTC
>NA|once|TRBV5-1|TRBJ2-7
CASSLRGQGWYEQYF
TGCGCCAGCAGCTTGAGAGGGCAGGGATGGTACGAGCAGTACTTC
>TRBD1|NA|TRBV28|TRBJ2-7
CASSLWGDRDGHEQYF
TGTGCCAGCAGTTTATGGGGGGACAGGGACGGCCACGAGCAGTACTTC
>NA|NA|TRBV9|TRBJ2-2
CASSVAGSGELFF
TGTGCCAGCAGCGTAGCGGGGTCCGGGGAGCTGTTTTTT
>NA|NA|TRBV14|TRBJ1-2
CASSQDDAYGYTF
TGTGCCAGCAGCCAAGACGACGCGTATGGCTACACCTTC
>NA|NA|TRBV5-6|TRBJ2-7
CASSPATSYEQYF
TGTGCCAGCAGCCCGGCTACCTCCTACGAGCAGTACTTC
>TRBD2|NA|TRBV7-2|TRBJ2-3
CASSLGLAGTDTQYF
TGTGCCAGCAGCTTAGGACTAGCGGGCACAGATACGCAGTATTTT
>NA|NA|TRBV27|TRBJ2-7
CASGPRVAPSSYEQYF
TGTGCCAGCGGCCCCCGGGTAGCGCCGAGCTCCTACGAGCAGTACTTC
>NA|NA|TRBV6-1|TRBJ1-3
CASSEYGEGSGNTIYF
TGTGCCAGCAGTGAATATGGGGAAGGCTCTGGAAACACCATATATTTT
>TRBD1|NA|TRBV7-2|TRBJ2-3
CASRSKDRVGDTQYF
TGTGCCAGCAGATCGAAGGACAGGGTGGGAGATACGCAGTATTTT
>NA|NA|TRBV2|TRBJ2-3
CASSAVTADTQYF
TGTGCCAGCAGTGCAGTTACAGCAGATACGCAGTATTTT